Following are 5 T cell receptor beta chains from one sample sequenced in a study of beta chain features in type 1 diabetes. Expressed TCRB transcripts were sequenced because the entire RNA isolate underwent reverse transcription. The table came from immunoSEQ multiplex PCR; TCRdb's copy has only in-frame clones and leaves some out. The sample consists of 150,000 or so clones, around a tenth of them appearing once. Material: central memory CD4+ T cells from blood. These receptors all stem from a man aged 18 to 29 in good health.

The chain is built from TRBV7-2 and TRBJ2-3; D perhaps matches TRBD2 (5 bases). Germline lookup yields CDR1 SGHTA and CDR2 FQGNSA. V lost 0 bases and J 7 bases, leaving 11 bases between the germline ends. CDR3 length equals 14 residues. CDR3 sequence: CASSLALSGNTQYF. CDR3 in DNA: TGTGCCAGCAGCTTAGCTCTCTCGGGAAATACGCAGTATTTT.

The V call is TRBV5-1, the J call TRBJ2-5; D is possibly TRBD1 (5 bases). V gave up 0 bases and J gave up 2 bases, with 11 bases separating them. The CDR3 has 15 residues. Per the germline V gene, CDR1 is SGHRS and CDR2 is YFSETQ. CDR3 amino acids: CASSLVSGLQETQYF. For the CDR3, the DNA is TGCGCCAGCAGCTTGGTGTCAGGGCTTCAAGAGACCCAGTACTTC.

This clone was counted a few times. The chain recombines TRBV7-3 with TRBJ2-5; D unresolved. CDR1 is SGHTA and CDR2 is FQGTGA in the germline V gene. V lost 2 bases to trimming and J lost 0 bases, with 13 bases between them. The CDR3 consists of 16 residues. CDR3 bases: TGTGCCAGCAGCTTAGTGTATACCAGAAACCAAGAGACCCAGTACTTC. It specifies CASSLVYTRNQETQYF.

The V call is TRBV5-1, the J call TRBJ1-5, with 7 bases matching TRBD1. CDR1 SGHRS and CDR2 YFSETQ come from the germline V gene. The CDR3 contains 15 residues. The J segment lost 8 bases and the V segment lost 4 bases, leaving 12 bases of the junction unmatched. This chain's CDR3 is CASSIGGQPGEPQHF. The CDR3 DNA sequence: TGCGCCAGCAGCATTGGGGGACAGCCCGGGGAGCCCCAGCATTTT.

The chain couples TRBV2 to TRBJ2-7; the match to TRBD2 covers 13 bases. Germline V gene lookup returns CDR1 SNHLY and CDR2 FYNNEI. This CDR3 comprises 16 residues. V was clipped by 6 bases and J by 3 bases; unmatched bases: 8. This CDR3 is CASRVGGLAGDYEQYF. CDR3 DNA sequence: TGTGCCAGCAGAGTCGGAGGACTAGCGGGAGACTACGAGCAGTACTTC.